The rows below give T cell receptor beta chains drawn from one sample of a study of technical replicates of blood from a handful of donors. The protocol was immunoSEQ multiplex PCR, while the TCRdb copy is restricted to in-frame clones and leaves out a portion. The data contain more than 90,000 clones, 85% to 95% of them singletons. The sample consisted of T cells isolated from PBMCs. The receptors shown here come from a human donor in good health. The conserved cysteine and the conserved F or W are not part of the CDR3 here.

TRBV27,ASRYLPISQDNEQF
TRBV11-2,ASSLVSGQGSYEQY
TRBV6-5,ASSPLQGAYEQY
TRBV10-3,AIRIDREDGYT
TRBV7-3,ASSLRLAHEQF
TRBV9,ASSPRDWQIETQY
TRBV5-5,ASSARGTEAF
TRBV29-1,SVEDRTGSSYEQY
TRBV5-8,ASSRGLAGFGDTQY
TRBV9,ASSVGLAVTETQY
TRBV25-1,ASSEYGGGPSFTDTQY
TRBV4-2,ASSQVGSEDTQY
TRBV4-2,ASSTPGQPNYGYT
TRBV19,ASSIGGRYSYEQY
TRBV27,ASSPDRIANYGYT
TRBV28,ASSKQGTGIQPQH
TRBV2,ASSVQTGGFSNQPQH
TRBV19,ASSKQGNNQPQH
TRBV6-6,ASSLGQGVYEQY
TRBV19,ASSIALGTGATQY
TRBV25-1,ASSVLYGYT
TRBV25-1,ASSESPPGWEQY
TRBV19,ASSISPGWREGYNEQF
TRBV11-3,ASSSDSSYNEQF
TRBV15,ATSYGAGAYEQY
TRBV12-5,ASGTTQQPQH
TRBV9,ASSVTGGPGYEQY
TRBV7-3,ASSAGTSSYNEQF
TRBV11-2,ASSLVGQGTYYEQY
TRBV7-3,ASSLVLLERYT
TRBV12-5,ASGYPQASTDTQY
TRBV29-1,SVVGVPWETQY
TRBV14,ASSQARTSTQY
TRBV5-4,ASKSGLDTSSTDTQY
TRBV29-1,SVGGGDSYEQY
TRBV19,ASSIQESGELF
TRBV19,ASSAIAGGPYEQY